This T cell receptor beta chain was captured by sequencing in a study of T cell responses to AZD1222 COVID-19 vaccine. Generated by immunoSEQ multiplex PCR, the TCRdb table keeps only in-frame clones and is missing some. The sample lists 200,000 to 250,000 clones, approximately 94% occurring once. Germline values: CDR1 LNHDA, CDR2 SQIVND (reference sequence). Trimming removed 3 bases at V and 4 bases at J, with 12 bases between. This CDR3 has 14 residues. This clonotype was sampled from an adult who received the MenACWY meningococcal vaccine as a control. Sample: peripheral blood, taken 28 days after the second dose of the MenACWY control vaccine. This chain links TRBV19 with TRBJ1-1, with D tentatively TRBD1 (5 bases). The CDR3 nucleotides read TGTGCCAGTAGTATTAAGGGGTCGGGCACTGAAGCTTTCTTT. It codes for CASSIKGSGTEAFF.